A selection of T cell receptor beta chains follows, all from one sample in a study of cytotoxic CD8 clonotypes in ibrutinib-treated CLL. This table comes from immunoSEQ multiplex PCR, and its TCRdb copy is limited to in-frame clones, with some not included. The data contain some 35,000 clones, about 64% of them singletons. The specimen comprised PBMCs, sampled at disease progression, from a patient treated with ibrutinib. The receptors originated from a human donor with chronic lymphocytic leukemia. The CDR3 runs from the conserved cysteine through the conserved F or W. The order of the fields is D gene, V gene, clone size, J gene, CDR3 length, CDR3 protein, CDR3 DNA. A D gene is named only where the DNA matches it firmly. Expanded clones get a size class; other rows say once, few or many, or leave the size out.

>TRBD1|TRBV5-1|NA|TRBJ2-5|15
CASSAPGQGKETQYF
TGCGCCAGCAGCGCCCCGGGACAGGGAAAGGAGACCCAGTACTTC
>TRBD1|TRBV5-4|NA|TRBJ2-2|15
CASSPWDRRTGELFF
TGTGCCAGCAGCCCCTGGGACAGACGCACCGGGGAGCTGTTTTTT
>NA|TRBV5-4|NA|TRBJ2-6|18
CASSSGGTFSSGANVLTF
TGTGCCAGCAGCTCTGGGGGGACCTTCTCCTCTGGGGCCAACGTCCTGACTTTC
>NA|TRBV9|NA|TRBJ1-5|14
CASSVASGDQPQHF
TGTGCCAGCAGCGTAGCGTCGGGGGATCAGCCCCAGCATTTT
>NA|TRBV5-1|NA|TRBJ1-4|14
CASSLAGFNEKLFF
TGCGCCAGCAGCTTGGCGGGGTTTAATGAAAAACTGTTTTTT
>NA|TRBV10-1|NA|TRBJ2-3|15
CASSETRARTDTQYF
TGCGCCAGCAGTGAGACCCGGGCGCGCACAGATACGCAGTATTTT
>NA|TRBV15|NA|TRBJ2-7|12
CATSRDTYEQYF
TGTGCCACCAGCAGAGACACGTACGAGCAGTACTTC
>TRBD1|TRBV5-1|NA|TRBJ1-2|15
CASSVTGTGAYGYTF
TGCGCCAGCAGCGTAACCGGGACAGGGGCGTATGGCTACACCTTC
>NA|TRBV1|NA|TRBJ2-3|14
CTSSQDLGADTQYF
TGCACCAGCAGCCAAGATCTGGGGGCAGATACGCAGTATTTT
>NA|TRBV20-1|NA|TRBJ1-1|11
CSASSGTEAFF
TGCAGTGCTAGTTCGGGAACTGAAGCTTTCTTT
>NA|TRBV2|NA|TRBJ1-5|17
CASSEALSGVSNQPQHF
TGTGCCAGCAGTGAAGCGCTTTCAGGGGTTAGCAATCAGCCCCAGCATTTT
>TRBD1|TRBV7-2|NA|TRBJ2-5|15
CASSSHGTGLETQYF
TGTGCCAGCAGCTCCCACGGGACAGGGTTGGAGACCCAGTACTTC
>NA|TRBV6-5|NA|TRBJ1-1|11
CASTYDREAFF
TGTGCCAGCACCTACGACAGGGAAGCTTTCTTT
>NA|TRBV4-1|NA|TRBJ1-2|12
CASSRESSGYTF
TGCGCCAGCAGCCGGGAGTCCTCCGGCTACACCTTC
>NA|TRBV27|few|TRBJ1-6|17
CASSRRAMDTQAPPLHF
TGTGCCAGCAGCCGCCGGGCGATGGACACCCAAGCTCCACCCCTCCACTTT
>NA|TRBV12-5|NA|TRBJ1-5|16
CASGLGQEKSNQPQHF
TGTGCTAGTGGTTTGGGACAGGAGAAGAGCAATCAGCCCCAGCATTTT
>TRBD2|TRBV5-4|NA|TRBJ2-5|15
CASSLVLAGQETQYF
TGTGCCAGCAGCTTGGTACTAGCGGGACAAGAGACCCAGTACTTC
>NA|TRBV15|NA|TRBJ1-2|14
CATSRSGRPEGYTF
TGTGCCACCAGCAGAAGCGGACGGCCTGAGGGCTACACCTTC
>TRBD2|TRBV11-3|NA|TRBJ2-5|18
CASSSGATSGAIRETQYF
TGTGCCAGCAGCTCCGGTGCGACTAGCGGGGCGATCCGGGAGACCCAGTACTTC
>NA|TRBV5-6|NA|TRBJ1-1|15
CASSSLGSNGAEAFF
TGTGCCAGCAGCTCTCTCGGGTCTAATGGGGCTGAAGCTTTCTTT
>TRBD1|TRBV5-4|NA|TRBJ2-5|16
CASRSGTENTQETQYF
TGTGCCAGCAGATCCGGGACAGAGAACACCCAAGAGACCCAGTACTTC
>NA|TRBV14|NA|TRBJ1-1|14
CASSATGAYTEAFF
TGTGCCAGCAGTGCCACGGGGGCATACACTGAAGCTTTCTTT
>NA|TRBV6-5|NA|TRBJ1-6|12
CASSIQGSPLHF
TGTGCCAGCAGTATCCAGGGTTCACCCCTCCACTTT
>NA|TRBV27|NA|TRBJ2-3|14
CASSLGASTDTQYF
TGTGCCAGCAGTTTAGGGGCTAGCACAGATACGCAGTATTTT
>TRBD1|TRBV6-5|NA|TRBJ2-7|13
CASSRTGSNEQYF
TGTGCCAGCAGTAGGACAGGTAGCAACGAGCAGTACTTC
>NA|TRBV5-1|NA|TRBJ2-7|14
CASSLSTLSDEQYF
TGCGCCAGCAGCTTGAGTACGCTTTCCGACGAGCAGTACTTC
>TRBD1|TRBV19|NA|TRBJ1-1|15
CASSGTGTENTEAFF
TGTGCCAGTAGTGGAACCGGGACAGAGAACACTGAAGCTTTCTTT
>TRBD2|TRBV10-3|NA|TRBJ2-3|15
CAISATTGGRDTQYF
TGTGCCATCAGTGCGACCACGGGGGGGAGGGATACGCAGTATTTT
>NA|TRBV11-2|NA|TRBJ2-5|10
CASSEETQYF
TGTGCCAGCAGCGAAGAGACCCAGTACTTC
>NA|TRBV5-6|many|TRBJ2-4|15
CASSPAGQAKNIQYF
TGTGCCAGCAGCCCGGCCGGGCAAGCCAAAAACATTCAGTACTTC
>NA|TRBV15|NA|TRBJ2-4|17
CATSRGGQTFAKNIQYF
TGTGCCACCAGCAGAGGCGGGCAGACTTTCGCCAAAAACATTCAGTACTTC
>TRBD2|TRBV10-3|NA|TRBJ2-2|19
CAISESLVAGARNTGELFF
TGTGCCATCAGTGAGTCGTTGGTAGCGGGGGCCCGGAACACCGGGGAGCTGTTTTTT
>TRBD2|TRBV10-1|NA|TRBJ2-1|14
CASIIGGEYNEQFF
TGCGCCAGCATCATCGGGGGGGAATACAATGAGCAGTTCTTC
>TRBD1|TRBV7-9|NA|TRBJ2-7|15
CASSSPGQGAYEQYF
TGTGCCAGCAGCTCACCGGGACAGGGGGCCTACGAGCAGTACTTC
>TRBD1|TRBV11-2|NA|TRBJ2-7|15
CASSLDLGQGYEQYF
TGTGCCAGCAGCTTAGATCTGGGACAGGGCTACGAGCAGTACTTC
>NA|TRBV6-1|once|TRBJ1-1|12
CAIRGSLTEAFF
TGTGCCATCAGAGGGTCTCTCACTGAAGCTTTCTTT
>NA|TRBV18|NA|TRBJ1-1|15
CASSLGREIHTEAFF
TGTGCCAGCTCACTGGGCAGGGAAATTCACACTGAAGCTTTCTTT
>NA|TRBV7-2|NA|TRBJ1-4|17
CASSLKVGSATNEKLFF
TGTGCCAGCAGCTTAAAGGTTGGAAGTGCAACTAATGAAAAACTGTTTTTT
>NA|TRBV11-2|NA|TRBJ1-3|13
CASSRTTGNTIYF
TGTGCCAGCAGCCGTACAACTGGAAACACCATATATTTT
>NA|TRBV12-5|NA|TRBJ1-2|12
CASASGVYGYTF
TGTGCTAGTGCCTCTGGGGTATATGGCTACACCTTC